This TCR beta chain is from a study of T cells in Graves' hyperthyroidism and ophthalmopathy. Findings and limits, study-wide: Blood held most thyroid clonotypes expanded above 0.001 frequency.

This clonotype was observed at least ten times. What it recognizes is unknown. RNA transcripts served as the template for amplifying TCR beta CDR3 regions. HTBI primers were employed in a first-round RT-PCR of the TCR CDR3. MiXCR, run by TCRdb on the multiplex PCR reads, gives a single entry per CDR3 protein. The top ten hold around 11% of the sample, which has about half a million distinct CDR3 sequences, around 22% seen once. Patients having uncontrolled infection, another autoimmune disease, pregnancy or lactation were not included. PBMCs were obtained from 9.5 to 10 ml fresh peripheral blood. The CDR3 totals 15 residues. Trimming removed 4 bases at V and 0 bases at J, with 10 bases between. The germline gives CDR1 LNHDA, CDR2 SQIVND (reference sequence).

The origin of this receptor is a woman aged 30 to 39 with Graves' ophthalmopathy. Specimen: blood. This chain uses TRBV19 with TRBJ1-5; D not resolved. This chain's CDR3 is CASSTDGYSNQPQHF. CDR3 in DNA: TGTGCCAGTAGTACCGACGGATATAGCAATCAGCCCCAGCATTTT.